The rows below give T cell receptor beta chains drawn from one sample of a study of cytomegalovirus exposure and HLA in healthy donors. Only in-frame clones appear in the TCRdb table, and some are missing; sequencing was by immunoSEQ multiplex PCR. Of hundreds of thousands of clones in the sample, roughly 82% are singletons; the top ten hold 6%. The sequenced material came from PBMCs. All receptors come from a middle-aged man in good health and CMV-seropositive. CDR3s include the opening cysteine and the closing phenylalanine or tryptophan. Fields, in order: clone size, V gene, D gene, J gene, CDR3 DNA, CDR3 protein. D genes are given only for firm matches. Not all rows give a size; the values are once, few, many and, for expanded clones, a class.

>.|TRBV5-5|TRBD1|TRBJ1-5
TGTGCCAGCAGCCGAACAGGGGGATATCAGCCCCAGCATTTT
CASSRTGGYQPQHF
>.|TRBV27|.|TRBJ1-1
TGTGCCAGCAGTTATAGGGGGGGGAACACTGAAGCTTTCTTT
CASSYRGGNTEAFF
>.|TRBV7-9|.|TRBJ1-1
TGTTCCAGCAGCTTCTCCGGACAGGAAGCTTTCTTT
CSSSFSGQEAFF
>.|TRBV2|.|TRBJ1-2
TGTGCCAGCAGTGGCGCCGGGACACTCGGGGACTATGGCTACACCTTC
CASSGAGTLGDYGYTF
>.|TRBV19|.|TRBJ2-7
TGTGCCAGTCGCGACCAGGCCAGGGGATACGAGCAGTACTTC
CASRDQARGYEQYF
>.|TRBV30|TRBD1|TRBJ2-4
TGTGCCTGGAGCGCTCGGACAGGCCTTGGAGAAAACATTCAGTACTTC
CAWSARTGLGENIQYF
>once|TRBV5-6|.|TRBJ1-2
TGTGCCAGCAGTTTATCATTCTCTTACGTGGCCTATGGCTACACCTTC
CASSLSFSYVAYGYTF
>.|TRBV19|TRBD1|TRBJ2-1
TGTGCCAGTAGTATGGGACAGTCCTCCTACAATGAGCAGTTCTTC
CASSMGQSSYNEQFF
>.|TRBV7-6|.|TRBJ1-5
TGTGCCAGCAGCTTAGGGCCAGTGACAGGAGTCTATAGCAATCAGCCCCAGCATTTT
CASSLGPVTGVYSNQPQHF
>.|TRBV2|TRBD1|TRBJ2-1
TGTGCCAGCAGTAGGAGACAGGGCCTCTCCTACAATGAGCAGTTCTTC
CASSRRQGLSYNEQFF
>.|TRBV6-5|TRBD1|TRBJ2-2
TGTGCCAGCAGTTTGGGGACAGTGAACACCGGGGAGCTGTTTTTT
CASSLGTVNTGELFF
>.|TRBV11-3|TRBD1|TRBJ2-3
TGTGCCAGCAGCCCCCCGGGACAGGTGAACACAGATACGCAGTATTTT
CASSPPGQVNTDTQYF
>few|TRBV27|.|TRBJ1-2
TGTGCCAGCAGCACCAGGGGCTCCGACTACACCTTC
CASSTRGSDYTF
>.|TRBV7-3|.|TRBJ1-5
TGTGCCAGCAGTCGAACCTGGCAGGGCTACAATCAGCCCCAGCATTTT
CASSRTWQGYNQPQHF
>.|TRBV12-5|.|TRBJ2-7
TGTGCTAGTGGTTTGCCGGGTGGCGGAGTTTACGAGCAGTACTTC
CASGLPGGGVYEQYF
>.|TRBV27|TRBD1|TRBJ2-6
TGTGCCAGCAGGCAGCTAGGGGGCCCTGGGGCCAACGTCCTGACTTTC
CASRQLGGPGANVLTF
>.|TRBV27|.|TRBJ2-2
TGTGCCAGCAGTCGAACTAGCACCGGGGAGCTGTTTTTT
CASSRTSTGELFF
>.|TRBV7-6|.|TRBJ2-4
TGTGCCAGCAGCTTAGGCGGAGCCAAAAACATTCAGTACTTC
CASSLGGAKNIQYF
>.|TRBV14|.|TRBJ2-1
TGTGCCAGCAGCGACTATCGCTACAATGAGCAGTTCTTC
CASSDYRYNEQFF
>few|TRBV7-2|.|TRBJ1-2
TGTGCCAGCAGCTTAAGAACAGGCGGATATAACTATGGCTACACCTTC
CASSLRTGGYNYGYTF
>.|TRBV18|.|TRBJ2-5
TGTGCCAGCTCACCAGGTCGCCAGCAAGAGACCCAGTACTTC
CASSPGRQQETQYF
>.|TRBV21-1|.|TRBJ2-5
TGTGCCAGCAGCAAAGAAGTCAGCGGTCGCCAAGAGACCCAGTACTTC
CASSKEVSGRQETQYF
>once|TRBV5-5|TRBD1|TRBJ1-5
TGTGCCAGCAGCTTACAGGGGGGAAGCAATCAGCCCCAGCATTTT
CASSLQGGSNQPQHF
>few|TRBV7-9|TRBD1|TRBJ1-2
TGTGCCAGCAGGCTTCAGGGGGCTAATGGCTACACCTTC
CASRLQGANGYTF
>.|TRBV6-5|.|TRBJ2-6
TGTGCCAGCAGTTACACTTTCTCTGGGGCCAACGTCCTGACTTTC
CASSYTFSGANVLTF
>.|TRBV7-9|.|TRBJ2-1
TGTGCCAGCAGCGCTAGGGGTGATGAGCAGTTCTTC
CASSARGDEQFF
>.|TRBV7-2|TRBD2|TRBJ2-2
TGTGCCAGCAGTTACGCGGGAGGGCGAGACACCGGGGAGCTGTTTTTT
CASSYAGGRDTGELFF
>.|TRBV5-1|TRBD1|TRBJ1-1
TGCGCCAGCAGCTCGGCGGGACAGGTGCCCACTGAAGCTTTCTTT
CASSSAGQVPTEAFF
>.|TRBV4-1|TRBD1|TRBJ1-1
TGCGCCAGCAGCCCAGGGGGCACTGAAGCTTTCTTT
CASSPGGTEAFF
>.|TRBV19|.|TRBJ1-1
TGTGCCAGCGGGGAGGGGAGTGAAGCTTTCTTT
CASGEGSEAFF
>.|TRBV7-7|.|TRBJ2-5
TGTGCTAGCAGCTTCGACAGAGAGACCCAGTACTTC
CASSFDRETQYF
>once|TRBV6-4|.|TRBJ2-5
TGTGCCAGCAGCCGCACGGGAGAGAGGCAAGAGACCCAGTACTTC
CASSRTGERQETQYF
>.|TRBV18|TRBD2|TRBJ2-3
TGTGCCAGCTCACCAACCCCTAGCGGGAGGGCAGATACGCAGTATTTT
CASSPTPSGRADTQYF
>.|TRBV4-2|TRBD2|TRBJ2-2
TGTGCCAGCAGCCAAGAGTTTAGCGGGTGGAACACCGGGGAGCTGTTTTTT
CASSQEFSGWNTGELFF
>.|TRBV6-1|.|TRBJ1-1
TGTGCCAGCAGTGAAATCAGTGTGAACACTGAAGCTTTCTTT
CASSEISVNTEAFF
>.|TRBV19|TRBD2|TRBJ2-5
TGTGCCAGTAGTATAGTACCGGGACTAGCGGGAGTAGAGACCCAGTACTTC
CASSIVPGLAGVETQYF
>few|TRBV5-1|TRBD1|TRBJ1-2
TGCGCCAGCAGCTTGCCTCCCCCGGGACAGGGGGTCGGTGGCTACACCTTC
CASSLPPPGQGVGGYTF
>.|TRBV7-2|.|TRBJ1-2
TGTGCCAGTAGCTTAACGGGGGGCGCATCCAACTATGGCTACACCTTC
CASSLTGGASNYGYTF
>once|TRBV6-5|TRBD2|TRBJ2-7
TGTGCCAGCACCGAACTAGCGGGAGAGGGCTACGAGCAGTACTTC
CASTELAGEGYEQYF
>few|TRBV19|TRBD1|TRBJ1-5
TGTGCCAGTAGTATAGGGACAGGGGATCAGCCCCAGCATTTT
CASSIGTGDQPQHF
>few|TRBV2|.|TRBJ2-1
TGTGCCAGCAGGCAAACTAGTACCCACAATGAGCAGTTCTTC
CASRQTSTHNEQFF
>.|TRBV4-2|.|TRBJ2-3
TGTGCCAGCAGCCAAGATGAGCTAGCGAGGGATACGCAGTATTTT
CASSQDELARDTQYF
>.|TRBV19|TRBD2|TRBJ2-1
TGTGCCAGTAACAGCGGGGGAGGCAATGAGCAGTTCTTC
CASNSGGGNEQFF
>.|TRBV9|TRBD2|TRBJ2-7
TGTGCCAGCAGCCCTCGACTAGCGGGAGACTACGAGCAGTACTTC
CASSPRLAGDYEQYF
>few|TRBV5-1|TRBD2|TRBJ2-1
TGCGCCAGCAGCCCGGGAGGGTCGGGAGGGAGCAATGAGCAGTTCTTC
CASSPGGSGGSNEQFF
>.|TRBV2|TRBD2|TRBJ2-3
TGTGCCACCGATCGGAGCGGGAACCAAAGCACAGATACGCAGTATTTT
CATDRSGNQSTDTQYF
>.|TRBV7-9|.|TRBJ2-3
TGTGCCAGCAGCACAACAAGAAACAGTTACCTCGATCCCACAGATACGCAGTATTTT
CASSTTRNSYLDPTDTQYF